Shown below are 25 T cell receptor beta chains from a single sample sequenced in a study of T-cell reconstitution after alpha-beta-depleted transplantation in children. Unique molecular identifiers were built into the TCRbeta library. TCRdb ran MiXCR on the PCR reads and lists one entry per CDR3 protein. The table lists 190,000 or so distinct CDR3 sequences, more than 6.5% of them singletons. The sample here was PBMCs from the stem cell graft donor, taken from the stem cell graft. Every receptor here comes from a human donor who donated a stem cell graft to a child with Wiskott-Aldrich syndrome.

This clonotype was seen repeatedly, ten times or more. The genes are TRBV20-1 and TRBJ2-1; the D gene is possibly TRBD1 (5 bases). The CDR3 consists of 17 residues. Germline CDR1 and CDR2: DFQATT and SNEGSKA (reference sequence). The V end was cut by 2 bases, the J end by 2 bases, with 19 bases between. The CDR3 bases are TGCAGTGCTAGATATGACCTTACAGGCCCTCCCTACAATGAGCAGTTCTTC. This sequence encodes CSARYDLTGPPYNEQFF.

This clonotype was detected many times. The CDR3 coding sequence is TGTGCCAGCAGTTTATGGGGACGTGGCTACACCTTC. This encodes CASSLWGRGYTF. The V gene is TRBV12-3 or TRBV12-4, the J gene TRBJ1-2, with D perhaps TRBD1 (5 bases). Trimming took 2 bases from V and 7 from J, leaving 8 bases between them. There are 12 residues in the CDR3.

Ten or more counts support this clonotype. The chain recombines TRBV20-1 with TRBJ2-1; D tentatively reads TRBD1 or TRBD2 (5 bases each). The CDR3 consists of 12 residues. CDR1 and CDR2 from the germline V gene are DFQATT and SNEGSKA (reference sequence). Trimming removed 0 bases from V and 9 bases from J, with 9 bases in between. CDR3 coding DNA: TGCAGTGCTAGAGATCGAGGGGCTGAGCAGTTCTTC. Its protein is CSARDRGAEQFF.

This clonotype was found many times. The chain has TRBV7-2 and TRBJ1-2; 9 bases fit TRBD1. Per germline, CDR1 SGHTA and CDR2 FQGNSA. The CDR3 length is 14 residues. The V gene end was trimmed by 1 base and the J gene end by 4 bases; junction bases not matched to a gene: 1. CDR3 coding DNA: TGTGCCAGCAGCTTAGTGACAGGGGGCTATGGCTACACCTTC. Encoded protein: CASSLVTGGYGYTF.

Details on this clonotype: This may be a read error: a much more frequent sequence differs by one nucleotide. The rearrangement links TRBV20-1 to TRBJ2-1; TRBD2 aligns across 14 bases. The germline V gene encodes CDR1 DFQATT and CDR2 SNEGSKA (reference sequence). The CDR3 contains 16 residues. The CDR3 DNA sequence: TGCTGTGCTAGAGCCGCGACTAGCGGGAGGGACAATGAGCAGTTCTTC. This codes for CCARAATSGRDNEQFF.

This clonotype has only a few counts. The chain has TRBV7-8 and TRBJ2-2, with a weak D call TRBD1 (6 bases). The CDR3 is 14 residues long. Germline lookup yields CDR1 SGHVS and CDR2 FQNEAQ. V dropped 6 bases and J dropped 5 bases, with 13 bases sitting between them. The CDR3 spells CASSWGRNTGELFF. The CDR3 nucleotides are TGTGCCAGCAGTTGGGGGCGAAATACCGGGGAGCTGTTTTTT.

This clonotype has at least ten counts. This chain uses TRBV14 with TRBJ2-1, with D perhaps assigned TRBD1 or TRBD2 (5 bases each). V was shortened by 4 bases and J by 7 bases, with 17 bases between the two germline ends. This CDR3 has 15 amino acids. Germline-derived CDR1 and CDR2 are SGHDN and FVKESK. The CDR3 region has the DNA TGTGCCAGCAGCCCACCCGGGACGGAAAATAATGAGCAGTTCTTC. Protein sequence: CASSPPGTENNEQFF.

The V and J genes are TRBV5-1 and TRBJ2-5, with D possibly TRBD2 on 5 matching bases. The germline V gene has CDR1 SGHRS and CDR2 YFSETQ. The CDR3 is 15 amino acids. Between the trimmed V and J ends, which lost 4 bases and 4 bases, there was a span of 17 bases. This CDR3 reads CASSPGRAGGETQYF. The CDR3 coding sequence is TGCGCCAGCAGCCCGGGCCGGGCGGGTGGAGAGACCCAGTACTTC.

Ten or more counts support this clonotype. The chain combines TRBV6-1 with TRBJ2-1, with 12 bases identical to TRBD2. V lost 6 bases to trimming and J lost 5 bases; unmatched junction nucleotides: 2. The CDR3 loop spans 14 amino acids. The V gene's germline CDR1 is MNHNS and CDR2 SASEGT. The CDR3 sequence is CASRGLAGNNEQFF. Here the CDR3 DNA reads TGTGCCAGCAGAGGACTAGCGGGGAACAATGAGCAGTTCTTC.

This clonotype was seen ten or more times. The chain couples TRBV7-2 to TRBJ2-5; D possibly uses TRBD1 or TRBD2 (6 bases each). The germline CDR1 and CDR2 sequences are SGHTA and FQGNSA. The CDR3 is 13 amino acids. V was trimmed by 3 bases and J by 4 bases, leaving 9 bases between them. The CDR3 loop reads CASSFRGGETQYF. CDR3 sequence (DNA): TGTGCCAGCAGCTTCAGGGGAGGAGAGACCCAGTACTTC.

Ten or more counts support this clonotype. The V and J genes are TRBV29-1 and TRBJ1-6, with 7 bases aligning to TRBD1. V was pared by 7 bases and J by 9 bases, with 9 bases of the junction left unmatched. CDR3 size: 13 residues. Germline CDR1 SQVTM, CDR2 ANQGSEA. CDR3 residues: CSAAEGALSPLHF. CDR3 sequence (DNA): TGCAGCGCGGCAGAGGGGGCCCTTTCACCCCTCCACTTT.

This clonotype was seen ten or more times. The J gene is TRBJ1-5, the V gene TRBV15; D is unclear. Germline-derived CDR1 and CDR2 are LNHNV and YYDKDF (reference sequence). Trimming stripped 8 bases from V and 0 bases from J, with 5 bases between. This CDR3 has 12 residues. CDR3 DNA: TGTGCCACCGGAAATAGCAATCAGCCCCAGCATTTT. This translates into CATGNSNQPQHF.

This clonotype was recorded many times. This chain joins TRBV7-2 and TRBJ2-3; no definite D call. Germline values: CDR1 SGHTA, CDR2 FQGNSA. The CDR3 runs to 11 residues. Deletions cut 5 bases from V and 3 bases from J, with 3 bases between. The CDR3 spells CASSRTDTQYF. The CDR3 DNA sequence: TGTGCCAGCAGCCGTACAGATACGCAGTATTTT.

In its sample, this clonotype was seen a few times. This CDR3 reads CASSLEGLGLKNEQFF. The DNA for the CDR3 is TGTGCCAGCAGCTTGGAAGGTCTGGGGCTTAAAAATGAGCAGTTCTTC. The rearrangement uses TRBV5-8 and TRBJ2-1; D perhaps matches TRBD1 (5 bases). CDR1 SGHTS and CDR2 YDEGEE come from the germline V gene. This CDR3 has 16 residues. V lost 0 bases and J 7 bases, leaving 17 bases between the germline ends.

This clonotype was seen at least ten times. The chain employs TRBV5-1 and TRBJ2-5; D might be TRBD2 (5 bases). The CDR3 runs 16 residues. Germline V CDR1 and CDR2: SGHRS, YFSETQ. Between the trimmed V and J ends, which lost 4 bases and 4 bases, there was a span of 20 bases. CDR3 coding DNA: TGCGCCAGCAGCCCCGGTGGGGTACACCGGGGAGAGACCCAGTACTTC. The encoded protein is CASSPGGVHRGETQYF.

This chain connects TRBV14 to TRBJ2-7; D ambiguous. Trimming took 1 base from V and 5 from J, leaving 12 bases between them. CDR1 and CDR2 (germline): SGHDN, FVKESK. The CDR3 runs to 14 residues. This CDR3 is CASSQVQLIDEQYF. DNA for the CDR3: TGTGCCAGCAGCCAAGTTCAGTTAATCGACGAGCAGTACTTC. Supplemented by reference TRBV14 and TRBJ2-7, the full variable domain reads EAGVTQFPSHSVIEKGQTVTLRCDPISGHDNLYWYRRVMGKEIKFLLHFVKESKQDESGMPNNRFLAERTGGTYSTLKVQPAELEDSGVYFCASSQVQLIDEQYFGPGTRLTVT.

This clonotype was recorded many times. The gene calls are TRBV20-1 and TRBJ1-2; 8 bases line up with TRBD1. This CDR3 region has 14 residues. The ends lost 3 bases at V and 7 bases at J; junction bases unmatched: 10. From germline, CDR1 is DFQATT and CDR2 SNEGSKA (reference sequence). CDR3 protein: CSASPRSGGSGYTF. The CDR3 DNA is TGCAGTGCTAGTCCCCGCTCAGGGGGCAGTGGCTACACCTTC.

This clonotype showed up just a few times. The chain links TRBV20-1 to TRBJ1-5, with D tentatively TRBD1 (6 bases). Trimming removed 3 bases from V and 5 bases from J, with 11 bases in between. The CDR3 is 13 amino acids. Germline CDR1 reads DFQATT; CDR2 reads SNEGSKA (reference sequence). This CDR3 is CSASLQGYQPQHF. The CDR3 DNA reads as TGCAGTGCTAGTCTACAGGGATATCAGCCCCAGCATTTT.

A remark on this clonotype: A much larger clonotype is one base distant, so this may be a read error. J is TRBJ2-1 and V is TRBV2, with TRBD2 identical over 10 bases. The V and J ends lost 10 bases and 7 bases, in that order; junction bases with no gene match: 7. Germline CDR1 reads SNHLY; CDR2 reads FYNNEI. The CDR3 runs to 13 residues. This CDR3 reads CATRISGRNEQFF. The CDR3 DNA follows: TGTGCCACAAGGATTAGCGGGAGGAATGAGCAGTTCTTC.

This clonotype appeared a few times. CDR3 residues: CASSLTSFSYNEQFF. The CDR3 nucleotides read TGTGCCAGCAGCCTAACTAGTTTCTCCTACAATGAGCAGTTCTTC. V is TRBV5-5 and J is TRBJ2-1; possible D gene TRBD2, 5 bases. From germline, CDR1 is SGHKS and CDR2 YYEKEE (reference sequence). The CDR3 has 15 residues. V shed 4 bases and J shed 0 bases, with 11 bases lying between them.

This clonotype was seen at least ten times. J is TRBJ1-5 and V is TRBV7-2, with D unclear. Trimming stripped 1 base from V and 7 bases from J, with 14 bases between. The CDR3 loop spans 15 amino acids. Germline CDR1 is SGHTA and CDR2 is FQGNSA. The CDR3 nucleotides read TGTGCCAGCAGCTTAGATGGGAGATCGGAACAGCCCCAGCATTTT. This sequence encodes CASSLDGRSEQPQHF.

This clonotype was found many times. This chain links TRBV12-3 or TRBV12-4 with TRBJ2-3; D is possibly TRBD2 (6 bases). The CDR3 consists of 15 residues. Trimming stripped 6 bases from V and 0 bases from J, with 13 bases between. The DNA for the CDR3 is TGTGCCAGCAGAGAAACCGGGACTAGCACAGATACGCAGTATTTT. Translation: CASRETGTSTDTQYF.

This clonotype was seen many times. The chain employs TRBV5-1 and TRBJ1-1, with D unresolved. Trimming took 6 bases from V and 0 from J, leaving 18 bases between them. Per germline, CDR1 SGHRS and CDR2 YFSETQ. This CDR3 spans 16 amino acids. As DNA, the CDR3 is TGCGCCAGCACTCCCGGAGGGAGGAATGTGAACACTGAAGCTTTCTTT. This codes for CASTPGGRNVNTEAFF.

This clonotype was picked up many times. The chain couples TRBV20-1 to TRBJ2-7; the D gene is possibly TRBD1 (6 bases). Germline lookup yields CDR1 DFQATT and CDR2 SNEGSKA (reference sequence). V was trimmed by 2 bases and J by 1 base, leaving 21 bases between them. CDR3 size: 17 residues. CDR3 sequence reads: CSARLGQGFPRSYEQYF. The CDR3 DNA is TGCAGTGCTAGATTGGGGCAGGGGTTCCCGAGGTCCTACGAGCAGTACTTC.

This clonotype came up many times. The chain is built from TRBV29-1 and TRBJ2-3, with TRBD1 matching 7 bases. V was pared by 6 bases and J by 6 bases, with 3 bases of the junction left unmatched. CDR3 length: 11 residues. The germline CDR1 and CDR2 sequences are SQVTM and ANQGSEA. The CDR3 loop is CSVPTGDTQYF. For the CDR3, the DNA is TGCAGCGTGCCGACAGGGGATACGCAGTATTTT.